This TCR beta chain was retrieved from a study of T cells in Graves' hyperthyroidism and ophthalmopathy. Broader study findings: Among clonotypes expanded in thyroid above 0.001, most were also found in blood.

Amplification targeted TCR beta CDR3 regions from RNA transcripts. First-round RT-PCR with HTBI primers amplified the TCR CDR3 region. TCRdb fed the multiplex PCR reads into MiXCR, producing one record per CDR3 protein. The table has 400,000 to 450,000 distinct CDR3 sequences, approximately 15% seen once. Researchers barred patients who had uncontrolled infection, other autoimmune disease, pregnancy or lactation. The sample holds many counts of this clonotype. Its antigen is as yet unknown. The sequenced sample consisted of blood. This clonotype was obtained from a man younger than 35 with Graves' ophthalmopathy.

The CDR3 DNA is TGCAGTGCTAGCCGGGACAGGGGAAAAGATACGCAGTATTTT. It is translated as CSASRDRGKDTQYF. The chain links TRBV20-1 to TRBJ2-3; 10 bases fit TRBD1. This CDR3 spans 14 amino acids. Germline CDR1 reads DFQATT; CDR2 reads SNEGSKA (reference sequence). The trim removed 3 bases at V and 5 bases at J, leaving 5 bases unmatched.